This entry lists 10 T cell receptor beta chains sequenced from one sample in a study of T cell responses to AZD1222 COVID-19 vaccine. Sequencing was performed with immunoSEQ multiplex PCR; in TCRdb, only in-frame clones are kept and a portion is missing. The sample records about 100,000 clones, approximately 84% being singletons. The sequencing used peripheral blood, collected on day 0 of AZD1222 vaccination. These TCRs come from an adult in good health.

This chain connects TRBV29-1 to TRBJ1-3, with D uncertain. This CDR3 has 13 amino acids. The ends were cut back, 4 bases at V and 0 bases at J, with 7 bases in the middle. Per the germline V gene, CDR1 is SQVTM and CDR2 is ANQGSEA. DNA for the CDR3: TGCAGCGTTGGCGATACCTCTGGAAACACCATATATTTT. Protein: CSVGDTSGNTIYF.

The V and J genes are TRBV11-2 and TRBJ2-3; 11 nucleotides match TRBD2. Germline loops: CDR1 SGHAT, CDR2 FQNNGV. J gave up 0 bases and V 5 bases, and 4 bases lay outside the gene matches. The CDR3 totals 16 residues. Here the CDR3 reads CASSRGTSGSTDTQYF. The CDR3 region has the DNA TGTGCCAGCAGCCGGGGGACTAGCGGAAGCACAGATACGCAGTATTTT.

The CDR3 loop reads CASRTLAHTEAFF. As DNA, the CDR3 is TGTGCCAGCAGGACCCTCGCGCACACTGAAGCTTTCTTT. V is TRBV2 and J is TRBJ1-1; D gene unclear. V was pared by 6 bases and J by 3 bases, with 11 bases between. The CDR3 consists of 13 residues. The germline CDR1 and CDR2 sequences are SNHLY and FYNNEI. Using reference TRBV2 and TRBJ1-1 for the parts outside the CDR3, the full variable domain is EPEVTQTPSHQVTQMGQEVILRCVPISNHLYFYWYRQILGQKVEFLVSFYNNEISEKSEIFDDQFSVERPDGSNFTLKIRSTKLEDSAMYFCASRTLAHTEAFFGQGTRLTVV.

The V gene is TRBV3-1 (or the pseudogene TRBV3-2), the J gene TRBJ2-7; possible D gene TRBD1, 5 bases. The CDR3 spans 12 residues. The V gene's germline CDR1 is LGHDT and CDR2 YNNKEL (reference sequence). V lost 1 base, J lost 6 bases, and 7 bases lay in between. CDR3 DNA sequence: TGTGCCAGCAGCCAAGGGACACGCGAGCAGTACTTC. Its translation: CASSQGTREQYF.

This CDR3 is CASSGSSRVAEQYF. The DNA of the CDR3 is TGTGCCAGCAGCGGATCTAGCCGGGTCGCGGAGCAGTACTTC. The genes are TRBV3-1 (or the pseudogene TRBV3-2) and TRBJ2-7; D perhaps matches TRBD2 (5 bases). Per the germline V gene, CDR1 is LGHDT and CDR2 is YNNKEL (reference sequence). V was trimmed by 5 bases and J by 7 bases, leaving 18 bases between them. The CDR3 length is 14 residues.

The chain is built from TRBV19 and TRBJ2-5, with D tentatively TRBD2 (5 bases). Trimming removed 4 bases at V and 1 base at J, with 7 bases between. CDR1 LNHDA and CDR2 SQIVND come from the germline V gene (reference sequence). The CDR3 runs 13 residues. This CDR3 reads CASSSSVQETQYF. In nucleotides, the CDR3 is TGTGCCAGTAGTAGTAGCGTCCAAGAGACCCAGTACTTC.

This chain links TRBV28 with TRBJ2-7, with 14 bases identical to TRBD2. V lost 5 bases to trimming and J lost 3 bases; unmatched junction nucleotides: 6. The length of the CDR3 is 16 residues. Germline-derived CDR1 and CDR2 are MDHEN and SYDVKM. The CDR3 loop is CASSPPGLAGDYEQYF. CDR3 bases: TGTGCCAGCAGTCCACCGGGACTAGCGGGAGACTACGAGCAGTACTTC.

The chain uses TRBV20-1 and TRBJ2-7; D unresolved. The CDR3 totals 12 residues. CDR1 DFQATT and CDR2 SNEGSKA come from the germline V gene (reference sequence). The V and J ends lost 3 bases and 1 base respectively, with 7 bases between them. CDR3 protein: CSASSGSYEQYF. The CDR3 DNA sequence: TGCAGTGCTAGTTCTGGGTCCTACGAGCAGTACTTC.

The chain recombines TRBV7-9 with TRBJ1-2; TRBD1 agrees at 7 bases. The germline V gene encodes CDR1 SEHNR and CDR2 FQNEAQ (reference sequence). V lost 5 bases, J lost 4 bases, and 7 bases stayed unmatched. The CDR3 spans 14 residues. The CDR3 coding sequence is TGTGCCAGCAGCCCTCAATCAGGGGGCTATGGCTACACCTTC. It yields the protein CASSPQSGGYGYTF.

CDR3 in amino acids: CASSQPGGYYEQYF. DNA of the CDR3: TGTGCCAGCAGCCAGCCGGGAGGGTACTACGAGCAGTACTTC. This chain connects TRBV3-1 (or the pseudogene TRBV3-2) to TRBJ2-7; 8 positions agree with TRBD2. The CDR3 sequence is 14 residues long. The V and J ends lost 3 bases and 3 bases, in that order; junction bases with no gene match: 4. Germline CDR1 is LGHDT and CDR2 is YNNKEL (reference sequence).